This T cell receptor beta chain was identified during a study of control samples from healthy donors and cancer patients. Trimming shortened V by 4 bases and J by 5 bases, and 9 bases separated the two germline ends. This CDR3 has 12 residues. Germline V CDR1 and CDR2: MDHEN, SYDVKM. TCRdb keeps only in-frame clones here, not all; method: immunoSEQ multiplex PCR. The table lists 98,000 or so clones, roughly four fifths of them singletons, with 2% to 2.5% in the top ten. This chain connects TRBV28 to TRBJ2-7, with TRBD1 as a possible D gene (5 bases). The sequence came from a man aged 60 to 69 in good health. The source material was blood. This CDR3 reads CASSSGLHEQYF. The CDR3 DNA sequence: TGTGCCAGCAGTTCAGGGCTCCACGAGCAGTACTTC.